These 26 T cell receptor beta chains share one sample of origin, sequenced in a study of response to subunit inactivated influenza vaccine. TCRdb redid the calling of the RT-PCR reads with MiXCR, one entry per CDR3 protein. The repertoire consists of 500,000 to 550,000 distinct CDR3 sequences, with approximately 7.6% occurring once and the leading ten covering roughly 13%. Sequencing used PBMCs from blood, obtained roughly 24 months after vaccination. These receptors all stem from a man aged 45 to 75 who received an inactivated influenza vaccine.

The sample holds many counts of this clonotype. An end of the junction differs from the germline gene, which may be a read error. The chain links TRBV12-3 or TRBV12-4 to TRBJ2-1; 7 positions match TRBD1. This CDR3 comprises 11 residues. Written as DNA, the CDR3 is TGTGCCAGCAGTATGGGGACAGTCGTGTTGTTC. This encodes CASSMGTVVLF.

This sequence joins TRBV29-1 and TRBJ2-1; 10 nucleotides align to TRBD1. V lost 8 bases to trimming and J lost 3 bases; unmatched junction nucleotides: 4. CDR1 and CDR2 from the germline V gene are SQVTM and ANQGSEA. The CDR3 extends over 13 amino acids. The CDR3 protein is CSTRTGGYNEQFF. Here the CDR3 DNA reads TGCAGCACGCGGACAGGGGGCTACAATGAGCAGTTCTTC.

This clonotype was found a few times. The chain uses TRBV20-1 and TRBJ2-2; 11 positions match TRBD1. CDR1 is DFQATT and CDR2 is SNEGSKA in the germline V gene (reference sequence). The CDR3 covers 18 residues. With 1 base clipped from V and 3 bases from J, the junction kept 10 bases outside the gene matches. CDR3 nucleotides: TGCAGTGCTAGAGCCCAGGGACAGGGGGATGTATACACCGGGGAGCTGTTTTTT. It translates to CSARAQGQGDVYTGELFF.

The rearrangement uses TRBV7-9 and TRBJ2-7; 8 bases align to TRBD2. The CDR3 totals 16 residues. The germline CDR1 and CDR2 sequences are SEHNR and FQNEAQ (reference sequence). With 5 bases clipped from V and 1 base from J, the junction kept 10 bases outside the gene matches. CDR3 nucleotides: TGTGCCAGCAGCGCCCCTAGCGGGCCCCTTTCCTACGAGCAGTACTTC. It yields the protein CASSAPSGPLSYEQYF.

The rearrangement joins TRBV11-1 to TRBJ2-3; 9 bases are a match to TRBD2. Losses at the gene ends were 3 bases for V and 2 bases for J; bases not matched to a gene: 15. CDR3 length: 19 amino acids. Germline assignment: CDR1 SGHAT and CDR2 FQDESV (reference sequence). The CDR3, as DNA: TGTGCCAGCAGCTTTCTGTCGTCCAATAGCGGGAGTAACACAGATACGCAGTATTTT. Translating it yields CASSFLSSNSGSNTDTQYF.

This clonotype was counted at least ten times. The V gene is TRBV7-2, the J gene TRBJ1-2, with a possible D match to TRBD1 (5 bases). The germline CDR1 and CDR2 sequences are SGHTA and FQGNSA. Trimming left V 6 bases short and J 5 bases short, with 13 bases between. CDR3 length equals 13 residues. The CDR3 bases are TGTGCCAGCAGTTTGGGGCTAGGGTATGGCTACACCTTC. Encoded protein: CASSLGLGYGYTF.

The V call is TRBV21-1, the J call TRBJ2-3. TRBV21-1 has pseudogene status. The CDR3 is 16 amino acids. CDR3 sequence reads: CASSKGVLLSADTQYF. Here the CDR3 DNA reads TGTGCCAGCAGCAAGGGGGTTTTGCTGTCTGCGGATACGCAGTATTTT.

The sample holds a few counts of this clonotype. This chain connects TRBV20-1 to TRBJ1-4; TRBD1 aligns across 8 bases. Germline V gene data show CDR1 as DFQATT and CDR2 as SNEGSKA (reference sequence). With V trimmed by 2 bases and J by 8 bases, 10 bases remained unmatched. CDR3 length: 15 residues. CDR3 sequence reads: CSARHPLGTGEKLFF. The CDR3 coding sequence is TGCAGTGCTAGACATCCTCTAGGGACAGGAGAAAAACTGTTTTTT.

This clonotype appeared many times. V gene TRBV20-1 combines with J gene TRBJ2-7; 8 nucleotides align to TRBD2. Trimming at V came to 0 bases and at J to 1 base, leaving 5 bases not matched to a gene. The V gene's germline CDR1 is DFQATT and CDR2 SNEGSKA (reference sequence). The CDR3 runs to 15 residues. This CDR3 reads CSARDRLASSYEQYF. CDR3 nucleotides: TGCAGTGCTAGAGATCGACTAGCGTCATCCTACGAGCAGTACTTC.

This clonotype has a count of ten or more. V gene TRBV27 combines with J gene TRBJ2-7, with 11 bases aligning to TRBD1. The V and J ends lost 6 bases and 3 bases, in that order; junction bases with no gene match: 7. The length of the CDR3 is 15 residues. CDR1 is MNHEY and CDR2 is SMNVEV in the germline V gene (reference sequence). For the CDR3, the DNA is TGTGCCAGCAGCTTGTCGGGGACAGGGGGCTACGAGCAGTACTTC. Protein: CASSLSGTGGYEQYF.

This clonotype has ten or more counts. CDR3 in DNA: TGTGCCATCAGTGAGTCTCGGGACAGGGGGCGAGAGCAGTACTTC. Protein product: CAISESRDRGREQYF. The genes are TRBV10-3 and TRBJ2-7; 12 bases agree with TRBD1. V dropped 0 bases and J dropped 7; count of bases not matched to a gene: 4. CDR3 length equals 15 residues. Looked up from germline, CDR1 is ENHRY and CDR2 is SYGVKD.

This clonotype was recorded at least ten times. Written as DNA, the CDR3 is TGTGCCAGCAGCCAAGATGGACTAGCCGGAGAGCAGTACTTC. Protein: CASSQDGLAGEQYF. This rearrangement joins TRBV4-2 to TRBJ2-7; TRBD2 aligns across 8 bases. Germline-derived CDR1 and CDR2 are LGHNA and YNFKEQ. CDR3 length equals 14 residues. V lost 0 bases to trimming and J lost 7 bases; unmatched junction nucleotides: 5.

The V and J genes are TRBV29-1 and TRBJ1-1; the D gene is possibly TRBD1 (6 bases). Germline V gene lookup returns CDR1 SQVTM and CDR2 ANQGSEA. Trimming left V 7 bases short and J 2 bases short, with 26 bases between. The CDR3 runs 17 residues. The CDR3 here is CSAKDRAGRPVNTEAFF. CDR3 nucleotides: TGCAGCGCCAAGGACAGAGCGGGTCGGCCCGTAAACACTGAAGCTTTCTTT.

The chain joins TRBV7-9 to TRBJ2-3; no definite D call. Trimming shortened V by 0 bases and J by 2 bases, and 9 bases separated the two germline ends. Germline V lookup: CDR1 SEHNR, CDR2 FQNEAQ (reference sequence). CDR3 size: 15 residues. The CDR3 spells CASSLAVAHTDTQYF. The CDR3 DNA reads TGTGCCAGCAGCTTAGCAGTAGCCCACACAGATACGCAGTATTTT.

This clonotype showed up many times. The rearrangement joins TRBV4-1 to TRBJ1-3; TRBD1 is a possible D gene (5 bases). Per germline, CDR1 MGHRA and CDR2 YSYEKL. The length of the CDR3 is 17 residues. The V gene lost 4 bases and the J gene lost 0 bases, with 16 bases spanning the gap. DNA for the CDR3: TGCGCCAGCAGCCTCGGTAGAGGACAAAGCTCTGGAAACACCATATATTTT. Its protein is CASSLGRGQSSGNTIYF.

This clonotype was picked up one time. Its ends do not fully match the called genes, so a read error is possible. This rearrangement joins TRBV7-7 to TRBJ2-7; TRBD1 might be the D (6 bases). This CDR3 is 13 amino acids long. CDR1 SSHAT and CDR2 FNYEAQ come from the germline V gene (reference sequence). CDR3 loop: CASSLLGGTEQYF. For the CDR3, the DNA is TGTGCTAGCAGCTTACTAGGGGGTACCGAGCAGTACTTC.

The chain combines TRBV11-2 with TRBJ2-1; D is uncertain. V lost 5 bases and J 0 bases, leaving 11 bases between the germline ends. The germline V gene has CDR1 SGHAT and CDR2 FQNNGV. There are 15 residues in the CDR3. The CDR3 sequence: CASSPSDNSYNEQFF. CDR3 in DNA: TGTGCCAGCAGCCCAAGCGACAACTCCTACAATGAGCAGTTCTTC.

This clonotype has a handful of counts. The chain's CDR3 is CASSPTGMQTQYF. CDR3 sequence (DNA): TGTGCCAGCAGTCCGACAGGGATGCAGACCCAGTACTTC. The gene calls are TRBV12-3 or TRBV12-4 and TRBJ2-5, with 7 bases matching TRBD1. The J segment lost 6 bases and the V segment lost 5 bases, leaving 6 bases of the junction unmatched. This CDR3 spans 13 amino acids.

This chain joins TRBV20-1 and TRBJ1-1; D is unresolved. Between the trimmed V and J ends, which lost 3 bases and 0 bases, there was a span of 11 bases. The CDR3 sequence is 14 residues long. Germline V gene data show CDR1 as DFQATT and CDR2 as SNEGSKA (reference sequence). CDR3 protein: CSASGRTMNTEAFF. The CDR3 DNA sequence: TGCAGTGCTAGCGGCAGGACGATGAACACTGAAGCTTTCTTT.

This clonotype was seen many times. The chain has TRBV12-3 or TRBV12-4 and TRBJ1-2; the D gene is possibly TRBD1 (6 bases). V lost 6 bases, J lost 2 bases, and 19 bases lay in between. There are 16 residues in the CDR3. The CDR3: CASRMAGQLSNYGYTF. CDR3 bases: TGTGCCAGCAGGATGGCCGGACAGCTCTCGAACTATGGCTACACCTTC.

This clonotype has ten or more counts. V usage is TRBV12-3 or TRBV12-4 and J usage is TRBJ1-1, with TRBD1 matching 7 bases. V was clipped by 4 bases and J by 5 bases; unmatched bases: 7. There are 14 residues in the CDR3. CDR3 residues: CASSSRQGGTEAFF. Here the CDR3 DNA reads TGTGCCAGCAGTTCCCGACAGGGTGGAACTGAAGCTTTCTTT.

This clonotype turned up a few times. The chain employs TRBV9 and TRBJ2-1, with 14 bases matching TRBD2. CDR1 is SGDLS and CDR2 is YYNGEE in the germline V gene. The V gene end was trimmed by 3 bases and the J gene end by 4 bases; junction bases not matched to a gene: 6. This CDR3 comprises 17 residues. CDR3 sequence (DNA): TGTGCCAGCAGCGCCGGGACTAGCGGGAGTTCTTACAATGAGCAGTTCTTC. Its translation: CASSAGTSGSSYNEQFF.

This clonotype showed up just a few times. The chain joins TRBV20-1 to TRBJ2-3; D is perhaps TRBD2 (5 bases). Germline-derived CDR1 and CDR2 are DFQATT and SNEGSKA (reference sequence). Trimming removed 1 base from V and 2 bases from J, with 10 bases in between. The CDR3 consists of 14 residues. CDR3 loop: CSARAMTTTDTQYF. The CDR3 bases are TGCAGTGCTAGAGCGATGACTACCACAGATACGCAGTATTTT.

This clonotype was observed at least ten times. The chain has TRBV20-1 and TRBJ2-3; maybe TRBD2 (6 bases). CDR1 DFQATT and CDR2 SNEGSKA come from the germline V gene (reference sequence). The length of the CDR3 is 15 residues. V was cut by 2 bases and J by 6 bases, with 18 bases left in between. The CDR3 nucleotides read TGCAGTGCTAGAAACCCCATAGGTGGGACTGATACGCAGTATTTT. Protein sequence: CSARNPIGGTDTQYF.

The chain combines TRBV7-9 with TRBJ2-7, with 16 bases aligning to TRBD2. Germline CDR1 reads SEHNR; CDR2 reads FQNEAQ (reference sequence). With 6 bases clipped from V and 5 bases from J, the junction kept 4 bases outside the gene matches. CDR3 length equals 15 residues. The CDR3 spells CASRPGLAGGNEQYF. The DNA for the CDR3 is TGTGCCAGCAGGCCGGGACTAGCGGGGGGGAACGAGCAGTACTTC.

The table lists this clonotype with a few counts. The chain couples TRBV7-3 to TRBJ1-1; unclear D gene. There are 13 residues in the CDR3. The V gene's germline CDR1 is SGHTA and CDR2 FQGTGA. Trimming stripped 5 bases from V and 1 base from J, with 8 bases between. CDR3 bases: TGTGCCAGCAGCGCCAACAAGAACACTGAAGCTTTCTTT. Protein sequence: CASSANKNTEAFF.